This record covers a single T cell receptor (beta chain). The entry originates in a study of radiotherapy plus CTLA-4 blockade in lung cancer. Assay: immunoSEQ multiplex PCR; the TCRdb copy retains only in-frame clones and omits some. The data hold some 40,000 clones, with nearly 80% observed a single time. The CDR3 length is 15 residues. Trimming cost V 5 bases and J 5 bases; bases outside gene matches: 6. Germline assignment: CDR1 SGHRS and CDR2 YFSETQ. This TCR was recovered from a human donor with non-small cell lung cancer that progressed on radiotherapy plus ipilimumab. The chain joins TRBV5-1 to TRBJ2-1; 11 positions agree with TRBD2. The starting material was peripheral blood, obtained from a patient treated with radiotherapy plus ipilimumab. The chain's CDR3 is CASRKGLAAHNEQFF. In DNA, the CDR3 is TGCGCCAGCAGGAAGGGACTAGCGGCCCACAATGAGCAGTTCTTC.